This passage covers 21 T cell receptor beta chains from one sample sequenced in a study of CD8 T cells in ankylosing spondylitis. TCRdb recomputed calls from the 5' RACE reads with MiXCR, one row per CDR3 protein. There are 290,000 or so distinct CDR3 sequences in the sample; less than 25% occur only once, and roughly 4% lies in the top ten. Specimen: blood, either unsorted or a sorted T cell fraction (not recorded which). All receptors come from a female donor with ankylosing spondylitis or in good health (not recorded which).

This clonotype has a handful of counts. The rearrangement uses TRBV20-1 and TRBJ2-1; 10 bases are a match to TRBD2. The CDR3 spans 13 residues. After removal of 5 bases from V and 7 bases from J, the junction contained 5 bases not matched to a gene. Germline V gene lookup returns CDR1 DFQATT and CDR2 SNEGSKA (reference sequence). The CDR3 DNA is TGCAGTGCTTTGGGACTAGCGTTAAATGAGCAGTTCTTC. Its protein product is CSALGLALNEQFF.

The chain couples TRBV20-1 to TRBJ2-3; the D gene could be TRBD1 or TRBD2 (5 bases each). The CDR3 length is 13 residues. Trimming removed 3 bases at V and 0 bases at J, with 7 bases between. Germline V CDR1 and CDR2: DFQATT, SNEGSKA (reference sequence). The CDR3 DNA reads TGCAGTGCTAGCGGGGACAGCACAGATACGCAGTATTTT. Encoded protein: CSASGDSTDTQYF.

V gene TRBV4-2 combines with J gene TRBJ1-1, with a tentative D call TRBD1 (5 bases). This CDR3 is 11 amino acids long. Per the germline V gene, CDR1 is LGHNA and CDR2 is YNFKEQ. V was clipped by 4 bases and J by 11 bases, with 11 bases between them. In nucleotides, the CDR3 is TGTGCCAGCAGCCTCGGACACGACGCTTTCTTT. As protein: CASSLGHDAFF.

This clonotype was observed a few times. The CDR3 sequence: CASSWGGRTYGTQYF. CDR3 nucleotide sequence: TGTGCCAGCAGCTGGGGAGGGCGGACCTATGGTACGCAGTATTTT. This chain joins TRBV5-6 and TRBJ2-3; 7 positions agree with TRBD2. The ends lost 3 bases at V and 8 bases at J; junction bases unmatched: 12. In germline, CDR1 is SGHDT, CDR2 YYEEEE. The CDR3 sequence is 15 residues long.

This clonotype was counted a few times. This rearrangement joins TRBV3-1 to TRBJ1-1; weak D call: TRBD1 (5 bases). Trimming removed 6 bases from V and 1 base from J, with 15 bases in between. The CDR3 loop spans 15 amino acids. The germline V gene encodes CDR1 LGHDT and CDR2 YNNKEL (reference sequence). CDR3 in DNA: TGTGCCAGCAGAACCCCGGGGGTGGGGAACACTGAAGCTTTCTTT. As protein: CASRTPGVGNTEAFF.

This clonotype was counted only a few times. The V call is TRBV12-3 or TRBV12-4, the J call TRBJ1-1; 7 nucleotides align to TRBD1. This CDR3 is built from 14 residues. V trimming: 7 bases; J trimming: 2 bases; junction bases outside the gene matches: 7. The CDR3 DNA reads TGTGCCAGCACCCTACGAGGGGGCAACACTGAAGCTTTCTTT. Its protein is CASTLRGGNTEAFF.

This clonotype occurred a few times. The chain combines TRBV20-1 with TRBJ2-5; 7 positions match TRBD2. Germline V CDR1 and CDR2: DFQATT, SNEGSKA (reference sequence). The CDR3 runs to 15 residues. Trimming took 2 bases from V and 5 from J; bases not matched to a gene: 11. DNA of the CDR3: TGCAGTGCTAGAAGCAGGGAGGGAGTAGGGGAGACCCAGTACTTC. Translating it yields CSARSREGVGETQYF.

V usage is TRBV5-5 and J usage is TRBJ1-5; a weak D match, TRBD1 (5 bases). CDR3 length: 14 residues. V was cut by 3 bases and J by 4 bases, with 11 bases left in between. Per the germline V gene, CDR1 is SGHKS and CDR2 is YYEKEE (reference sequence). The CDR3 nucleotides read TGTGCCAGCAGCTGGGGGTCAGATAATCAGCCCCAGCATTTT. It yields the protein CASSWGSDNQPQHF.

This clonotype was seen at least ten times. The rearrangement uses TRBV12-3 or TRBV12-4 and TRBJ1-1, with D hard to call. With 0 bases removed from V and 1 base from J, the gap between germline ends came to 6 bases. The CDR3 contains 14 residues. CDR3 DNA: TGTGCCAGCAGTTTAGCAAGAGAGAACACTGAAGCTTTCTTT. It codes for CASSLARENTEAFF.

This chain joins TRBV7-8 and TRBJ2-2; D remains unclear. V lost 5 bases and J 10 bases, leaving 17 bases between the germline ends. This CDR3 is 14 amino acids long. Germline CDR1 reads SGHVS; CDR2 reads FQNEAQ. This chain's CDR3 is CASSIPARRLELFF. For the CDR3, the DNA is TGTGCCAGCAGCATTCCTGCCCGGCGCTTGGAGCTGTTTTTT.

This clonotype showed up many times. The V and J genes are TRBV12-3 or TRBV12-4 and TRBJ2-1; 8 nucleotides line up with TRBD2. V lost 1 base, J lost 4 bases, and 6 bases stayed unmatched. The CDR3 contains 16 residues. The DNA of the CDR3 is TGTGCCAGCAGTTTAGGGGGACTAGGCCATTACAATGAGCAGTTCTTC. The encoded protein is CASSLGGLGHYNEQFF.

The chain employs TRBV6-2 or TRBV6-3 and TRBJ2-5; a weak D match, TRBD2 (5 bases). Germline V CDR1 and CDR2: MNHEY, SVGEGT. Trimming pared 2 bases from V and 13 bases from J, leaving 14 bases between. The CDR3 is 12 amino acids. DNA of the CDR3: TGTGCCAGCAGTTACGAGGGTGAGACGCCGTACTTC. Its protein is CASSYEGETPYF.

This clonotype was seen a few times. The chain carries TRBV20-1 and TRBJ2-3; D call uncertain. Germline V gene data show CDR1 as DFQATT and CDR2 as SNEGSKA (reference sequence). The CDR3 length is 14 residues. V was cut by 5 bases and J by 0 bases, with 12 bases left in between. The CDR3, as DNA: TGCAGTGCTCCTCGATTAACTAGCACAGATACGCAGTATTTT. This encodes CSAPRLTSTDTQYF.

This clonotype has more than one count but fewer than ten. The V gene is TRBV5-1, the J gene TRBJ2-1, with D maybe TRBD2 (6 bases). The CDR3 has 16 residues. Between the trimmed V and J ends, which lost 0 bases and 2 bases, there was a span of 12 bases. CDR1 SGHRS and CDR2 YFSETQ come from the germline V gene. The CDR3 sequence: CASSLVRGSTYNEQFF. The CDR3, as DNA: TGCGCCAGCAGCTTGGTGCGGGGAAGTACCTACAATGAGCAGTTCTTC.

The V gene is TRBV4-1, the J gene TRBJ2-2, with D perhaps being TRBD1 or TRBD2 (5 bases each). The CDR3 contains 17 residues. Germline V gene data show CDR1 as MGHRA and CDR2 as YSYEKL. Trimming stripped 8 bases from V and 0 bases from J, with 19 bases between. CDR3 sequence: CASGVTGTAANTGELFF. The CDR3 nucleotides are TGCGCCAGCGGCGTCACTGGGACGGCAGCGAACACCGGGGAGCTGTTTTTT.

The sample holds a few counts of this clonotype. The chain carries TRBV12-3 or TRBV12-4 and TRBJ2-1, with 7 nucleotides matching TRBD2. The V and J ends lost 1 base and 6 bases, in that order; junction bases with no gene match: 6. This CDR3 region has 15 residues. CDR3 DNA: TGTGCCAGCAGTTTAGGGGAGGGCCGAATCAATGAGCAGTTCTTC. It is translated as CASSLGEGRINEQFF.

This clonotype came up many times. V gene TRBV6-5 combines with J gene TRBJ2-2; 7 positions agree with TRBD2. V was pared by 0 bases and J by 5 bases, with 6 bases of the junction left unmatched. This CDR3 has 16 amino acids. CDR1 is MNHEY, CDR2 SVGAGI, per germline. The CDR3 DNA reads as TGTGCCAGCAGTTACTCGGGTCTAGCGGTAACCGGGGAGCTGTTTTTT. Amino acids: CASSYSGLAVTGELFF.

CDR3 bases: TGTGCCAGCAGCTACACGGGACTGAGCTCCTACGAGCAGTACTTC. Translation: CASSYTGLSSYEQYF. The chain joins TRBV6-5 to TRBJ2-7; tentatively, D is TRBD2 (6 bases). With 6 bases removed from V and 0 bases from J, the gap between germline ends came to 15 bases. This CDR3 has 15 residues. The germline V gene has CDR1 MNHEY and CDR2 SVGAGI.

This chain connects TRBV11-3 to TRBJ2-2; maybe TRBD2 (6 bases). This CDR3 comprises 14 residues. With 6 bases removed from V and 3 bases from J, the gap between germline ends came to 11 bases. Germline V gene lookup returns CDR1 SGHNT and CDR2 YENEEA. As DNA, the CDR3 is TGTGCCAGCAGGTCTACGGGGGACACCGGGGAGCTGTTTTTT. This codes for CASRSTGDTGELFF.

The V call is TRBV20-1, the J call TRBJ2-1; 9 nucleotides line up with TRBD2. The J segment lost 13 bases and the V segment lost 3 bases, leaving 7 bases of the junction unmatched. Germline V gene sequence: CDR1 DFQATT, CDR2 SNEGSKA (reference sequence). This CDR3 spans 12 amino acids. The CDR3 bases are TGCAGTGCTAGTCGTAAGCTAGCGGGACAGTTCTTC. Translating gives CSASRKLAGQFF.

The V gene is TRBV7-2, the J gene TRBJ2-7; D unresolved. CDR1 SGHTA and CDR2 FQGNSA come from the germline V gene. V was trimmed by 2 bases and J by 9 bases, leaving 14 bases between them. This CDR3 contains 13 residues. CDR3 nucleotides: TGTGCCAGCAGCTTAAGGAGTCCTGCGCGGCAGTACTTC. Protein: CASSLRSPARQYF.